These 5 T cell receptor beta chains came from one sample sequenced in a study of blood T cell repertoires in COVID-19. TCRdb's table, derived via immunoSEQ multiplex PCR, lists solely in-frame clones and lacks some. The sample holds 150,000 to 200,000 clones, around 91% seen once. The sequencing input was PBMCs or T cells enriched from blood (not recorded which). These receptors all stem from a woman aged 18-35 years who had recovered from COVID-19.

The gene calls are TRBV11-2 and TRBJ2-4; 8 nucleotides match TRBD2. CDR3 length: 14 amino acids. Trimming at V came to 5 bases and at J to 6 bases, leaving 6 bases not matched to a gene. Germline assignment: CDR1 SGHAT and CDR2 FQNNGV. The CDR3 region is CASSPGTRLNIQYF. In DNA, the CDR3 is TGTGCCAGCAGCCCCGGGACTAGATTAAACATTCAGTACTTC.

The chain joins TRBV28 to TRBJ2-1; tentative D call: TRBD2 (6 bases). The germline V gene has CDR1 MDHEN and CDR2 SYDVKM. The CDR3 runs 19 residues. Trimming shortened V by 8 bases and J by 1 base, and 27 bases separated the two germline ends. The CDR3 region is CASGNRDSRRGVSYNEQFF. The CDR3 nucleotides read TGTGCCAGCGGAAACCGGGACTCCAGGAGAGGGGTGTCCTACAATGAGCAGTTCTTC.

Only one count was recorded for this clone. This chain links TRBV4-1 with TRBJ2-3; 7 nucleotides match TRBD2. V trimming: 1 base; J trimming: 1 base; junction bases outside the gene matches: 8. Germline CDR1 MGHRA, CDR2 YSYEKL. CDR3 length: 17 amino acids. Here the CDR3 reads CASSQGGGSSGTDTQYF. The DNA for the CDR3 is TGCGCCAGCAGCCAAGGAGGCGGGAGTTCTGGCACAGATACGCAGTATTTT.

This chain links TRBV12-2 with TRBJ1-2. TRBV12-2 is termed a pseudogene. The CDR3 consists of 12 residues. The chain's CDR3 is CASRLRGGGYTF. CDR3 nucleotides: TGTGCAAGTCGCTTACGGGGAGGTGGCTACACCTTC.

Details on this clone: The sample contains more than one DNA sequence encoding this CDR3. V is TRBV28 and J is TRBJ1-2; 7 bases fit TRBD1. CDR1 is MDHEN, CDR2 SYDVKM, per germline. V dropped 5 bases and J dropped 6; count of bases not matched to a gene: 6. The CDR3 contains 13 residues. CDR3 in DNA: TGTGCCAGCAGTCCAGGCCAGGGGGATGGCTACACCTTC. Translated, it gives CASSPGQGDGYTF.